This T cell receptor beta chain was sequenced in a study of long-term antiretroviral therapy in people with HIV. Notes on the study in general: Researchers lacked any data on ART adherence, viral resistance or therapy changes.

Sequencing relied on immunoSEQ assay v3.0, run at survey level. Assay used: immunoSEQ multiplex PCR; TCRdb lists only in-frame clones, some missing. Of about 15,000 clones in the sample, over 60% were seen once. Note on this clone: Its antigen is unidentified.

Per germline, CDR1 SGHTA and CDR2 FQGNSA. This CDR3 has 15 residues. V was trimmed by 8 bases and J by 0 bases, leaving 14 bases between them. The receptor's source is a woman between 50 and 59 years old with HIV. The chain combines TRBV7-2 with TRBJ1-5; D unresolved. The sequencing used unsorted PBMCs, collected 2.5 years before starting antiretroviral therapy. The CDR3 DNA follows: TGTGCCAGCTCCTCGGAGGATTATAGCAATCAGCCCCAGCATTTT. It encodes CASSSEDYSNQPQHF. The variable domain in full, completed from reference TRBV7-2 and TRBJ1-5, reads GAGVSQSPSNKVTEKGKDVELRCDPISGHTALYWYRQSLGQGLEFLIYFQGNSAPDKSGLPSDRFSAERTGGSVSTLTIQRTQQEDSAVYLCASSSEDYSNQPQHFGDGTRLSIL.